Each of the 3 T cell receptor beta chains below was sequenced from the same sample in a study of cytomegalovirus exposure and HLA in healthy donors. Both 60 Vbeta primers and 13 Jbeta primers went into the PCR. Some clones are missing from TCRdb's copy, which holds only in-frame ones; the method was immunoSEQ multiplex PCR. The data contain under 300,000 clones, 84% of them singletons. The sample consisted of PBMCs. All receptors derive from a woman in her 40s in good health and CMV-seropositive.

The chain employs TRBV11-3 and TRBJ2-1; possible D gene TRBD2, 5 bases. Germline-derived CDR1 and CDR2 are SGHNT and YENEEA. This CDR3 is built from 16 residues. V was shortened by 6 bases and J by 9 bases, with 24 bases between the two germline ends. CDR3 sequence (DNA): TGTGCCAGCAGGTGGTTGGGAGTCCCTTCTATTGGTGAGCAGTTCTTC. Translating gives CASRWLGVPSIGEQFF.

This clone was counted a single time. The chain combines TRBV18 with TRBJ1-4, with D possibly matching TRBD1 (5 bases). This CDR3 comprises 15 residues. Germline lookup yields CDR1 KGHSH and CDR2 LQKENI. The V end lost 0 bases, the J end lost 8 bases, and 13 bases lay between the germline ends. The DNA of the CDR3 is TGTGCCAGCTCACCACCCGGGGCCAGCGGGGAAAAACTGTTTTTT. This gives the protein CASSPPGASGEKLFF.

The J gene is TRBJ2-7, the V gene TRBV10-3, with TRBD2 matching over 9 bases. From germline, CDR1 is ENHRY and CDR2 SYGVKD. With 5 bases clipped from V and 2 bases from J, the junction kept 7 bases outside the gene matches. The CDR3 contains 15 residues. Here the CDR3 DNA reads TGTGCCATCAGTACGGGACTAGCCGCGACCTACGAGCAGTACTTC. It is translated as CAISTGLAATYEQYF.